The rows below give T cell receptor beta chains drawn from one sample of a study of Ad26.COV2.S vaccination and SARS-CoV-2 variants. Data came from immunoSEQ multiplex PCR; TCRdb stores just in-frame clones and leaves some out. The table has some 340,000 clones, approximately 86% seen once. Specimen: peripheral blood, collected in a trial of Ad26.COV2.S vaccine versus placebo. The receptors originated from a person between 18 and 65 years old who received the Ad26.COV2.S COVID-19 vaccine or a placebo. The CDR3 runs from the conserved cysteine through the conserved F or W.

TRBJ1-1 TRBV12-5 CASGLVLNRNLNTEAFF
TRBJ2-3 TRBV20-1 CRQGDTDTQYF
TRBJ2-5 TRBV3-1/TRBV3-2 CASIEWGVQETQYF
TRBJ1-1 TRBV30 CAWSVRPSGTPNTEAFF
TRBJ2-5 TRBV4-3 CASSQDYRLAEETQYF
TRBJ2-1 TRBV25-1 CASSKSVIGNEQFF
TRBJ2-5 TRBV2 CASTQGAILIQETQYF
TRBJ2-7 TRBV10-2 CASTKDYEQYF
TRBJ1-5 TRBV6-2/TRBV6-3 CASSPWTGIGDQPQHF
TRBJ2-3 TRBV29-1 CSVEWGGRDTQYF
TRBJ1-6 TRBV5-6 CASSQGQNNSPLHF
TRBJ2-3 TRBV11-2 CASSTGTSGPTDTQYF
TRBJ1-4 TRBV3-1/TRBV3-2 CASSQGLSANEKLFF
TRBJ1-5 TRBV18 CASSGTVSNQPQHF
TRBJ1-6 TRBV5-1 CASSFDRAAAPLHF
TRBJ1-1 TRBV6-2/TRBV6-3 CASSSALDTEAFF
TRBJ1-6 TRBV11-2 CASSLGAGSPLHF
TRBJ2-5 TRBV14 CASSQVPGRGGETQYF
TRBJ2-1 TRBV19 CASSMLAGGRHEQFF
TRBJ2-1 TRBV29-1 CSAVGGDYNEQFF
TRBJ2-2 TRBV7-2 CASSPPGPGELFF
TRBJ2-2 TRBV7-2 CASSSSGGASGELFF
TRBJ1-3 TRBV3-1/TRBV3-2 CASSRGTGEGNTIYF
TRBJ2-3 TRBV24-1 CATSDRSSISGTQYF
TRBJ1-1 TRBV12-3/TRBV12-4 CASRAEWGGEAFF
TRBJ2-7 TRBV6-2/TRBV6-3 CASSAEQGKIEQYF
TRBJ2-7 TRBV11-2 CASSLDHPGTVPREQYF
TRBJ2-3 TRBV7-2 CASSLVSTSGGVDTQYF
TRBJ2-7 TRBV2 CASSVGLLSYEQYF
TRBJ1-6 TRBV14 CASSAQGAGSSPLHF
TRBJ2-4 TRBV4-1 CASSPGQRNIQYF
TRBJ2-2 TRBV12-3/TRBV12-4 CASSSRFGELFF
TRBJ2-7 TRBV2 CASSGGQGGSYEQYF
TRBJ1-4 TRBV12-3/TRBV12-4 CASSLVEKLFF
TRBJ2-5 TRBV24-1 CATSDLARASGEETQYF
TRBJ2-3 TRBV3-1/TRBV3-2 CASQATDTQYF